The clone carrying this T cell receptor beta chain was picked up many times. As yet, its antigen is unknown. The data stem from a study of cytomegalovirus exposure and HLA in healthy donors. Study information: Drawn from HLA-typed donors, 80 million to 95 million unique TCRs were held in an early data release. Points from the study as a whole: Reported performance of the classifier showed diagnosis of cytomegalovirus status with high specificity and sensitivity. Associated with HLA alleles at 0.05 false discovery rate in a later analysis were 17,000 or so TCR beta sequences.

Germline CDR1 SGHNT, CDR2 YYREEE (reference sequence). V was cut by 4 bases and J by 2 bases, with 12 bases left in between. The CDR3 is made up of 14 amino acids. When sampled, the donors appeared nominally healthy, though they likely had unrecorded immune exposures. Amplification used 60 Vbeta primers and 13 Jbeta primers. TCRdb's copy holds only in-frame clones and misses some; the assay was immunoSEQ multiplex PCR. This sample has around 63,000 clones, with roughly 78% found just once. The sequenced sample was PBMCs. This receptor was obtained from a man aged 40-50 years in good health and CMV-seronegative. The chain joins TRBV5-4 to TRBJ1-1, with a weak D call TRBD1 (6 bases). The CDR3 loop reads CASSGGGANTEAFF. CDR3 nucleotide sequence: TGTGCCAGCAGCGGTGGGGGGGCCAACACTGAAGCTTTCTTT.